What follows are 19 T cell receptor beta chains derived from one specimen sequenced in a study of blood T cell repertoires in COVID-19. Sequencing used immunoSEQ multiplex PCR; TCRdb keeps in-frame clones, though not all of them. Of roughly 290,000 clones in the sample, around 82% were seen once. Sequencing was performed on peripheral blood. The receptors stem from a human donor with COVID-19, enrolled during active disease. The donor label of this sample is uncertain.

The chain has TRBV14 and TRBJ2-1, with D possibly matching TRBD2 (6 bases). CDR1 SGHDN and CDR2 FVKESK come from the germline V gene. Trimming took off 0 bases at V and 3 bases at J, with 12 bases between the two ends. The CDR3 extends over 16 amino acids. The CDR3 loop is CASSQELASFYNEQFF. The CDR3 bases are TGTGCCAGCAGCCAAGAACTAGCCTCCTTCTACAATGAGCAGTTCTTC.

This clone showed up just a few times. V gene TRBV4-1 combines with J gene TRBJ1-3; a weak D match, TRBD1 (5 bases). The CDR3 spans 16 residues. The ends were cut back, 3 bases at V and 2 bases at J, with 14 bases in the middle. The germline CDR1 and CDR2 sequences are MGHRA and YSYEKL. CDR3 sequence (DNA): TGCGCCAGCAGCCAGCCGACAGTATCCCCTGGAAACACCATATATTTT. Residues: CASSQPTVSPGNTIYF.

The V and J genes are TRBV28 and TRBJ1-4; D remains unclear. The V and J ends lost 7 bases and 8 bases respectively, with 17 bases between them. The CDR3 is 14 amino acids. The germline V gene encodes CDR1 MDHEN and CDR2 SYDVKM. The CDR3 protein is CASTYSRVGEKLFF. The CDR3 region has the DNA TGTGCCAGCACCTATTCACGGGTCGGGGAAAAACTGTTTTTT.

J is TRBJ1-2 and V is TRBV29-1, with 9 bases that match TRBD1. The V and J ends lost 4 bases and 8 bases, in that order; junction bases with no gene match: 11. This CDR3 region has 14 residues. Per germline, CDR1 SQVTM and CDR2 ANQGSEA. CDR3 in DNA: TGCAGCGTTGGCACCGGGACAGGGACTTCAGGCTACACCTTC. It is translated as CSVGTGTGTSGYTF.

The chain is built from TRBV19 and TRBJ1-3; TRBD1 matches at 8 bases. CDR3 size: 16 residues. J was trimmed by 4 bases and V by 3 bases; bases with no gene match: 8. Germline V CDR1 and CDR2: LNHDA, SQIVND (reference sequence). The CDR3 region has the DNA TGTGCCAGTAGTATCCCACATGGGACAGGAGGAAACACCATATATTTT. This encodes CASSIPHGTGGNTIYF. Full variable domain (missing parts from reference TRBV19 and TRBJ1-3): DGGITQSPKYLFRKEGQNVTLSCEQNLNHDAMYWYRQDPGQGLRLIYYSQIVNDFQKGDIAEGYSVSREKKESFPLTVTSAQKNPTAFYLCASSIPHGTGGNTIYFGEGSWLTVV.

This clone was counted once. V is TRBV28 and J is TRBJ2-5; 8 bases agree with TRBD1. Per the germline V gene, CDR1 is MDHEN and CDR2 is SYDVKM. V trimming: 6 bases; J trimming: 2 bases; junction bases outside the gene matches: 11. This CDR3 comprises 16 residues. The CDR3 DNA sequence: TGTGCCAGCAGCCCCATGGCCGGGACAGGTCAAGAGACCCAGTACTTC. As protein: CASSPMAGTGQETQYF.

The chain links TRBV6-4 to TRBJ2-2; 8 bases are a match to TRBD1. Germline CDR1 MRHNA, CDR2 SNTAGT. The CDR3 length is 14 residues. Losses at the gene ends were 4 bases for V and 5 bases for J; bases not matched to a gene: 3. CDR3 DNA sequence: TGTGCCAGCAGTGGGACAGGGAGTACCGGGGAGCTGTTTTTT. Amino acid sequence: CASSGTGSTGELFF.

This clone was found a few times. The rearrangement links TRBV19 to TRBJ1-5; 9 positions match TRBD1. CDR1 LNHDA and CDR2 SQIVND come from the germline V gene (reference sequence). This CDR3 has 15 amino acids. Trimming cost V 6 bases and J 5 bases; bases outside gene matches: 8. CDR3 in DNA: TGTGCCAGTAGCTTCCGGGACAGGGAGGATCAGCCCCAGCATTTT. Its translation: CASSFRDREDQPQHF.

The chain combines TRBV2 with TRBJ2-2; perhaps TRBD1 as D (6 bases). The CDR3 length is 15 residues. Germline-derived CDR1 and CDR2 are SNHLY and FYNNEI. Between the trimmed V and J ends, which lost 3 bases and 3 bases, there was a span of 11 bases. The chain's CDR3 is CASSEDRLHTGELFF. CDR3 DNA sequence: TGTGCCAGCAGTGAGGACAGACTTCACACCGGGGAGCTGTTTTTT. The variable domain in full, completed from reference TRBV2 and TRBJ2-2, reads EPEVTQTPSHQVTQMGQEVILRCVPISNHLYFYWYRQILGQKVEFLVSFYNNEISEKSEIFDDQFSVERPDGSNFTLKIRSTKLEDSAMYFCASSEDRLHTGELFFGEGSRLTVL.

The V and J genes are TRBV27 and TRBJ2-1, with 7 bases that match TRBD1. Looked up from germline, CDR1 is MNHEY and CDR2 is SMNVEV (reference sequence). J was trimmed by 4 bases and V by 2 bases; bases with no gene match: 8. CDR3 length: 16 residues. For the CDR3, the DNA is TGTGCCAGCAGTTTAGCTGGACAGGTGATTTACAATGAGCAGTTCTTC. Translation: CASSLAGQVIYNEQFF.

The rearrangement joins TRBV28 to TRBJ2-7; 7 bases are a match to TRBD1. V trimming: 6 bases; J trimming: 1 base; junction bases outside the gene matches: 9. There are 15 residues in the CDR3. Germline V lookup: CDR1 MDHEN, CDR2 SYDVKM. The CDR3 loop reads CASSPPGQRSYEQYF. CDR3 coding DNA: TGTGCCAGCAGCCCCCCGGGACAGCGTTCCTACGAGCAGTACTTC.

This clone was seen only once. The genes are TRBV2 and TRBJ2-1; 8 bases align to TRBD1. Germline V gene lookup returns CDR1 SNHLY and CDR2 FYNNEI. With V trimmed by 6 bases and J by 10 bases, 5 bases remained unmatched. This CDR3 contains 12 residues. This CDR3 reads CASRMDREEQFF. The CDR3 nucleotides are TGTGCCAGCAGAATGGACAGGGAGGAGCAGTTCTTC.

The chain recombines TRBV7-2 with TRBJ1-5; D remains ambiguous. The germline V and J ends were trimmed by 3 bases and 5 bases, with 14 bases remaining between them. The germline V gene has CDR1 SGHTA and CDR2 FQGNSA. This CDR3 contains 15 residues. CDR3 sequence: CASSLSGFTHQPQHF. In DNA form, the CDR3 reads TGTGCCAGCAGCTTGTCGGGGTTCACGCATCAGCCCCAGCATTTT.

The genes are TRBV7-8 and TRBJ1-1; the match to TRBD1 covers 7 bases. The CDR3 loop spans 15 amino acids. With V trimmed by 2 bases and J by 1 base, 4 bases remained unmatched. Per the germline V gene, CDR1 is SGHVS and CDR2 is FQNEAQ. The CDR3 reads CASSLLTGTNTEAFF. CDR3 DNA sequence: TGTGCCAGCAGCTTATTGACAGGGACGAACACTGAAGCTTTCTTT.

The V and J genes are TRBV7-9 and TRBJ1-2, with a tentative D call TRBD1 (6 bases). CDR1 is SEHNR and CDR2 is FQNEAQ in the germline V gene (reference sequence). The CDR3 length is 13 residues. Deletions cut 5 bases from V and 4 bases from J, with 11 bases between. The CDR3 loop is CASSPGDFYGYTF. CDR3 nucleotides: TGTGCCAGCAGCCCAGGGGATTTCTATGGCTACACCTTC.

The CDR3 DNA follows: TGTGCCAGCTCACCAAGTCTAAGCGGGATAATCCCCAATGAGCAGTTCTTC. It encodes CASSPSLSGIIPNEQFF. The V and J genes are TRBV18 and TRBJ2-1; the match to TRBD2 covers 7 bases. Looked up from germline, CDR1 is KGHSH and CDR2 is LQKENI. Trimming cost V 2 bases and J 6 bases; bases outside gene matches: 13. The CDR3 covers 17 residues.

The J gene is TRBJ2-7, the V gene TRBV20-1, with a possible D match to TRBD1 (6 bases). Germline values: CDR1 DFQATT, CDR2 SNEGSKA (reference sequence). The CDR3 totals 14 residues. V gave up 3 bases and J gave up 3 bases, with 15 bases separating them. DNA of the CDR3: TGCAGTGCTAGTAGGCAGGGGATCGTCTACGAGCAGTACTTC. It translates to CSASRQGIVYEQYF.

The chain carries TRBV30 and TRBJ2-7; 9 bases align to TRBD1. This CDR3 spans 17 amino acids. J gave up 7 bases and V 2 bases, and 18 bases lay outside the gene matches. The germline V gene has CDR1 GTSNPN and CDR2 SVGIG (reference sequence). In nucleotides, the CDR3 is TGTGCCTGGAGTACCGGCCAGGGACAGGGAATAGTGAGGGAGCAGTACTTC. Translation gives CAWSTGQGQGIVREQYF.

This rearrangement joins TRBV12-5 to TRBJ1-1; D gene unclear. The V end was cut by 2 bases, the J end by 1 base, with 11 bases between. The CDR3 contains 15 residues. Per germline, CDR1 LGHNT and CDR2 FRNRAP. DNA of the CDR3: TGTGCTAGTGGTTTGATCGTTGGAGAGAACACTGAAGCTTTCTTT. Translation: CASGLIVGENTEAFF.